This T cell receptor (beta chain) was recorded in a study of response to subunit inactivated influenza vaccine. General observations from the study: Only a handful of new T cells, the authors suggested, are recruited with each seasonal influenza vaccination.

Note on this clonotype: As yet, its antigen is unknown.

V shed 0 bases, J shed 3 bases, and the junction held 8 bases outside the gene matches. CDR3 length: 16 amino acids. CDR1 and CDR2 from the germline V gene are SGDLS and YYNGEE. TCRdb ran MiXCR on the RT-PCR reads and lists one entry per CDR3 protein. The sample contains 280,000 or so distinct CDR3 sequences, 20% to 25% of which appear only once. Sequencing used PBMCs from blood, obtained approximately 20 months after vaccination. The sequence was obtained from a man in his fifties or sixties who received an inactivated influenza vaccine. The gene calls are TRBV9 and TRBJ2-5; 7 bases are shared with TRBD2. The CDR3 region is CASSVGGGGVKETQYF. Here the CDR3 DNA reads TGTGCCAGCAGCGTAGGGGGCGGGGGAGTTAAAGAGACCCAGTACTTC.